These 19 T cell receptor beta chains were sequenced from one sample in a study of CD8+ T cells in alopecia areata. cDNA serving as the sequencing template came from extracted, reverse transcribed RNA. The assay was immunoSEQ multiplex PCR, and TCRdb's table has in-frame clones only and misses some. The sample gives some 42,000 clones, just under 95% of which show up once; under 20% is in the top ten. Treatment indicated: oral pan-JAK inhibitor, 5-10 mg twice daily. The sample consisted of CD8+ T cells sorted from blood, taken at week 24, from a patient treated with tofacitinib. The receptors shown here come from a human donor with alopecia areata.

The genes are TRBV12-5 and TRBJ2-5, with 10 bases lining up with TRBD2. This CDR3 spans 16 amino acids. CDR1 and CDR2 from the germline V gene are LGHNT and FRNRAP. V shed 1 base and J 8 bases; nucleotides not matched to a gene: 10. CDR3 region: CASGLALLAGARTQYF. As DNA, the CDR3 is TGTGCTAGTGGTTTGGCCCTGCTAGCGGGGGCCCGAACCCAGTACTTC.

As to this clone: The sample carries other DNA sequences with the same CDR3. This chain uses TRBV4-1 with TRBJ2-3; D unresolved. The length of the CDR3 is 12 residues. CDR1 is MGHRA, CDR2 YSYEKL, per germline. Trimming pared 0 bases from V and 6 bases from J, leaving 4 bases between. In nucleotides, the CDR3 is TGCGCCAGCAGCCAAGACGGGGATACGCAGTATTTT. Protein sequence: CASSQDGDTQYF.

This chain joins TRBV5-4 and TRBJ2-7, with 7 nucleotides matching TRBD1. V dropped 3 bases and J dropped 0; count of bases not matched to a gene: 3. Germline V gene data show CDR1 as SGHNT and CDR2 as YYREEE (reference sequence). CDR3 length equals 14 residues. The CDR3 DNA reads as TGTGCCAGCAGCTCCGGGACAGCCTCCTACGAGCAGTACTTC. Protein product: CASSSGTASYEQYF. Combining the CDR3 with reference TRBV5-4 and TRBJ2-7 gives the whole variable domain ETGVTQSPTHLIKTRGQQVTLRCSSQSGHNTVSWYQQALGQGPQFIFQYYREEENGRGNFPPRFSGLQFPNYSSELNVNALELDDSALYLCASSSGTASYEQYFGPGTRLTVT.

The chain couples TRBV25-1 to TRBJ2-5, with D possibly called TRBD1 or TRBD2 (6 bases each). Looked up from germline, CDR1 is MGHDK and CDR2 is SYGVNS. This CDR3 is built from 17 residues. Trimming took 1 base from V and 4 from J, leaving 19 bases between them. The CDR3 sequence is CASSESGAPEFRETQYF. CDR3 nucleotide sequence: TGTGCCAGCAGTGAATCGGGGGCGCCGGAATTCCGAGAGACCCAGTACTTC.

The V call is TRBV11-2, the J call TRBJ2-1, with D maybe TRBD2 (5 bases). The germline V gene has CDR1 SGHAT and CDR2 FQNNGV. The CDR3 is made up of 14 amino acids. Trimming removed 7 bases from V and 0 bases from J, with 10 bases in between. CDR3 coding DNA: TGTGCCAGCACCGGGATTGCCTCCTACAATGAGCAGTTCTTC. Translation gives CASTGIASYNEQFF.

This chain connects TRBV7-2 to TRBJ2-7, with D maybe TRBD1 (5 bases). Germline V CDR1 and CDR2: SGHTA, FQGNSA. The V end lost 4 bases, the J end lost 2 bases, and 12 bases lay between the germline ends. The CDR3 extends over 14 amino acids. The CDR3 here is CASSSSAGTYEQYF. The CDR3 coding sequence is TGTGCCAGCAGCTCCTCCGCAGGGACCTACGAGCAGTACTTC.

This chain joins TRBV28 and TRBJ2-7; D ambiguous. This CDR3 spans 11 amino acids. Trimming pared 3 bases from V and 5 bases from J, leaving 5 bases between. Per the germline V gene, CDR1 is MDHEN and CDR2 is SYDVKM. The CDR3 region has the DNA TGTGCCAGCAGTTTTACGGACGAGCAGTACTTC. It translates to CASSFTDEQYF.

The V call is TRBV29-1, the J call TRBJ2-5; D is ambiguous. The DNA end is a closer match to TRBJ2-7, so the J assignment may be wrong. Germline assignment: CDR1 SQVTM and CDR2 ANQGSEA. The CDR3 has 16 residues. The CDR3 DNA follows: TGCAGCGTTGAAAATCCCGAAGCTGGGCTGTACTACGAGCAGTACTTC. This translates into CSVENPEAGLYYEQYF.

This clone appeared once. The rearrangement uses TRBV11-2 and TRBJ2-7; a weak D match, TRBD1 (5 bases). V dropped 3 bases and J dropped 0 bases, with 12 bases sitting between them. The CDR3 covers 15 residues. The V gene's germline CDR1 is SGHAT and CDR2 FQNNGV. This chain's CDR3 is CASSFFQGSSYEQYF. Written as DNA, the CDR3 is TGTGCCAGCAGCTTTTTCCAGGGAAGCTCCTACGAGCAGTACTTC.

A few counts support this clone. This sequence joins TRBV6-1 and TRBJ2-6; perhaps TRBD1 as D (6 bases). The CDR3 contains 15 residues. Trimming took 4 bases from V and 0 from J, leaving 7 bases between them. The germline CDR1 and CDR2 sequences are MNHNS and SASEGT. The DNA for the CDR3 is TGTGCCAGCAGTGTACAGGGCTCTGGGGCCAACGTCCTGACTTTC. Translation: CASSVQGSGANVLTF.

The J gene is TRBJ2-1, the V gene TRBV28, with D perhaps TRBD1 (6 bases). The CDR3 is 12 residues long. V was cut by 7 bases and J by 6 bases, with 10 bases left in between. Germline CDR1 MDHEN, CDR2 SYDVKM. The CDR3 sequence: CASKQGFNEQFF. The CDR3 region has the DNA TGTGCCAGCAAACAGGGATTCAATGAGCAGTTCTTC.

By proportion, this clone is medium-sized. This rearrangement joins TRBV6-6 to TRBJ2-1, with D tentatively TRBD1 or TRBD2 (5 bases each). Germline CDR1 reads MNHNY; CDR2 reads SVGAGI (reference sequence). The CDR3 is 9 amino acids. V lost 8 bases to trimming and J lost 9 bases, with 5 bases between them. CDR3 region: CASGGEQFF. Here the CDR3 DNA reads TGTGCCAGCGGGGGTGAGCAGTTCTTC.

The J gene is TRBJ2-7, the V gene TRBV30; 7 bases align to TRBD1. This CDR3 is 13 amino acids long. V shed 3 bases, J shed 2 bases, and the junction held 4 bases outside the gene matches. Germline values: CDR1 GTSNPN, CDR2 SVGIG (reference sequence). The CDR3 loop reads CAWSWDSTYEQYF. The CDR3 DNA reads TGTGCCTGGAGCTGGGACAGTACCTACGAGCAGTACTTC.

The chain links TRBV6-5 to TRBJ1-1; D is unclear. The V gene lost 0 bases and the J gene lost 1 base, with 9 bases spanning the gap. The V gene's germline CDR1 is MNHEY and CDR2 SVGAGI. The CDR3 sequence is 15 residues long. The CDR3 spells CASSYSGAGNTEAFF. The CDR3 nucleotides are TGTGCCAGCAGTTACTCGGGCGCGGGGAACACTGAAGCTTTCTTT.

This chain joins TRBV4-1 and TRBJ2-1; 8 nucleotides line up with TRBD2. The CDR3 length is 17 residues. From germline, CDR1 is MGHRA and CDR2 YSYEKL. The ends lost 0 bases at V and 8 bases at J; junction bases unmatched: 12. The CDR3 coding sequence is TGCGCCAGCAGCCAAGATCCGGACGGGGGGGCCGGGGATGAGCAGTTCTTC. Encoded protein: CASSQDPDGGAGDEQFF.

This chain uses TRBV13 with TRBJ2-7, with TRBD2 matching 7 bases. Germline-derived CDR1 and CDR2 are PRHDT and FYEKMQ (reference sequence). The J segment lost 2 bases and the V segment lost 6 bases, leaving 7 bases of the junction unmatched. This CDR3 has 14 amino acids. CDR3 in DNA: TGTGCCAGCAGTCAGGGCGGGGGAGCCTACGAGCAGTACTTC. Amino acids: CASSQGGGAYEQYF.

The table lists this clone with a count of one. The gene calls are TRBV6-1 and TRBJ2-5; a possible D gene is TRBD2 (5 bases). The CDR3 consists of 14 residues. In germline, CDR1 is MNHNS, CDR2 SASEGT. V was clipped by 2 bases and J by 3 bases, with 10 bases between them. The CDR3 coding sequence is TGTGCCAGCAGTGAACTAGCCGTTAAAGAGACCCAGTACTTC. Protein product: CASSELAVKETQYF.

The chain couples TRBV29-1 to TRBJ2-1, with TRBD1 matching 8 bases. The germline gives CDR1 SQVTM, CDR2 ANQGSEA. V dropped 7 bases and J dropped 4; count of bases not matched to a gene: 12. CDR3 length equals 15 residues. The CDR3 sequence: CSAPERGQAYNEQFF. CDR3 in DNA: TGCAGCGCCCCGGAAAGGGGACAGGCTTACAATGAGCAGTTCTTC.

This chain connects TRBV6-5 to TRBJ2-3, with D possibly being TRBD1 or TRBD2 (7 bases each). The germline V gene encodes CDR1 MNHEY and CDR2 SVGAGI. V shed 7 bases and J shed 2 bases, with 16 bases lying between them. CDR3 length equals 15 residues. The CDR3, as DNA: TGTGCCAGCACCCCTCAGGGGGGGGCCACAGATACGCAGTATTTT. This codes for CASTPQGGATDTQYF.